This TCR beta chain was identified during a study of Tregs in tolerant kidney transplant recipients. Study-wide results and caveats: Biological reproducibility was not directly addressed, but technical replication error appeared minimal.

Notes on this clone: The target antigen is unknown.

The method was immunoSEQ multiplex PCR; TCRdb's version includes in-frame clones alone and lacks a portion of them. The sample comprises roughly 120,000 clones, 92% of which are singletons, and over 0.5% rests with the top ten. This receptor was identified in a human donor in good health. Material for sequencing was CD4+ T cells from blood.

The CDR3 loop is CASSQDTGDPWRNTIYF. The CDR3 DNA reads as TGTGCCAGCAGCCAAGATACAGGAGATCCTTGGAGAAACACCATATATTTT. The V gene is TRBV14, the J gene TRBJ1-3; D is perhaps TRBD1 (5 bases). V lost 0 bases to trimming and J lost 5 bases, with 17 bases between them. This CDR3 spans 17 amino acids. Per germline, CDR1 SGHDN and CDR2 FVKESK.